This T cell receptor (beta chain) was sequenced during a study of control samples from healthy donors and cancer patients. The protocol was immunoSEQ multiplex PCR, while the TCRdb copy is restricted to in-frame clones and leaves out a portion. The repertoire holds 140,000 to 150,000 clones, with approximately 88% as singletons. The germline CDR1 and CDR2 sequences are LNHDA and SQIVND (reference sequence). The CDR3 is 15 amino acids. Between the trimmed V and J ends, which lost 5 bases and 2 bases, there was a span of 15 bases. Material for sequencing was blood. The chain employs TRBV19 and TRBJ1-2; D gene ambiguous. The sequence came from a man younger than 40 in good health. DNA of the CDR3: TGTGCCAGTAGTGTCCTATCCGGACGGAACTATGGCTACACCTTC. Protein product: CASSVLSGRNYGYTF.